The present T cell receptor (beta chain) was sequenced within a study of beta chain features in type 1 diabetes. Whole-study findings and limits: Moderately but significantly shorter TCRB CDR3s were found in Type 1 diabetes patients in all four CD4+ subsets.

V lost 1 base, J lost 2 bases, and 2 bases stayed unmatched. Germline V gene sequence: CDR1 SGHTA, CDR2 FQGNSA. The CDR3 length is 14 residues. What was sequenced were expressed TCRB transcripts, since all of the isolated RNA had been reverse transcribed. The method was immunoSEQ multiplex PCR; TCRdb's version includes in-frame clones alone and lacks a portion of them. The repertoire consists of about 240,000 clones, with more than 11% occurring once and the leading ten covering around 0.019%. Concerning this clone: Its antigen is not identified. Within the sample, other DNA sequences also encode this same CDR3.

The sample consisted of naive CD4+ T cells from blood. The sequence came from a man aged 30-40 years with type 1 diabetes. The V gene is TRBV7-2, the J gene TRBJ2-7; 7 bases agree with TRBD2. The CDR3 sequence: CASSLGGGTYEQYF. Here the CDR3 DNA reads TGTGCCAGCAGCTTAGGGGGGGGAACCTACGAGCAGTACTTC.